These 25 T cell receptor beta chains share one sample of origin, sequenced in a study of blood T cell repertoires in COVID-19. The table came from immunoSEQ multiplex PCR; TCRdb's copy has only in-frame clones and leaves some out. The sample holds roughly 350,000 clones, around 85% seen once. The sequencing input was peripheral blood. The receptors stem from a woman aged 18-29 years with acute or convalescent COVID-19.

The chain joins TRBV27 to TRBJ2-1; 7 bases fit TRBD2. Germline CDR1 and CDR2: MNHEY and SMNVEV (reference sequence). This CDR3 is built from 15 residues. Trimming cost V 7 bases and J 6 bases; bases outside gene matches: 12. CDR3 in DNA: TGTGCCAGCAAACTGGGGGGGTTTGTGGGCAATGAGCAGTTCTTC. Translated: CASKLGGFVGNEQFF.

This chain connects TRBV6-5 to TRBJ1-1, with a weak D call TRBD1 (5 bases). The CDR3 is 14 residues long. V lost 7 bases, J lost 0 bases, and 12 bases lay in between. In germline, CDR1 is MNHEY, CDR2 SVGAGI. The CDR3 coding sequence is TGTGCCAGCACTCGCGGACATCTGAACACTGAAGCTTTCTTT. It translates to CASTRGHLNTEAFF.

The chain combines TRBV20-1 with TRBJ2-1; no firm D call. Germline V CDR1 and CDR2: DFQATT, SNEGSKA (reference sequence). V lost 6 bases and J 5 bases, leaving 8 bases between the germline ends. The length of the CDR3 is 11 residues. CDR3: CSARRDNEQFF. The CDR3 DNA sequence: TGCAGTGCGAGACGGGACAATGAGCAGTTCTTC.

The V call is TRBV14, the J call TRBJ1-1, with D maybe TRBD1 (6 bases). The CDR3 covers 14 residues. The ends were cut back, 4 bases at V and 3 bases at J, with 12 bases in the middle. Per the germline V gene, CDR1 is SGHDN and CDR2 is FVKESK. CDR3 in DNA: TGTGCCAGCAGCCGAACAGGGCTCTACACTGAAGCTTTCTTT. Translating gives CASSRTGLYTEAFF.

This clone was counted a few times. V and J are TRBV11-2 and TRBJ1-5; D call uncertain. The CDR3 is made up of 14 amino acids. Germline CDR1 and CDR2: SGHAT and FQNNGV. With 0 bases removed from V and 7 bases from J, the gap between germline ends came to 10 bases. The CDR3 spells CASSLEGPGQPQHF. In DNA form, the CDR3 reads TGTGCCAGCAGCTTAGAGGGCCCGGGGCAGCCCCAGCATTTT.

This clone was picked up a small number of times. The same CDR3 is also encoded by other DNA sequences in this sample. V gene TRBV29-1 combines with J gene TRBJ1-1, with D perhaps matching TRBD1 (5 bases). Trimming took 6 bases from V and 5 from J, leaving 10 bases between them. The CDR3 consists of 11 residues. Germline V gene lookup returns CDR1 SQVTM and CDR2 ANQGSEA. The DNA for the CDR3 is TGCAGCGTCAGGGTTACAACTGAAGCTTTCTTT. Its translation is CSVRVTTEAFF.

This chain joins TRBV30 and TRBJ1-5; the match to TRBD1 covers 9 bases. With V trimmed by 1 base and J by 7 bases, 11 bases remained unmatched. There are 16 residues in the CDR3. Germline-derived CDR1 and CDR2 are GTSNPN and SVGIG (reference sequence). The CDR3 DNA is TGTGCCTGGAGTGCAAGGATAGGGACAGGGTTCCAGCCCCAGCATTTT. As protein: CAWSARIGTGFQPQHF.

This clone is a singleton in its sample. The rearrangement uses TRBV15 and TRBJ2-4, with 7 bases that match TRBD1. Trimming cost V 4 bases and J 5 bases; bases outside gene matches: 2. The CDR3 is made up of 13 amino acids. Per germline, CDR1 LNHNV and CDR2 YYDKDF (reference sequence). CDR3 DNA sequence: TGTGCCACCAGCACGGGACAGCAAAACATTCAGTACTTC. Its translation: CATSTGQQNIQYF.

The chain carries TRBV28 and TRBJ1-2; a possible D gene is TRBD1 (5 bases). The V gene's germline CDR1 is MDHEN and CDR2 SYDVKM. Deletions cut 3 bases from V and 0 bases from J, with 17 bases between. CDR3 length: 17 amino acids. The chain's CDR3 is CASSFYRTPEANYGYTF. CDR3 nucleotides: TGTGCCAGCAGTTTTTATAGGACACCTGAAGCTAACTATGGCTACACCTTC.

The chain couples TRBV28 to TRBJ2-5; 10 positions agree with TRBD1. The CDR3 is 13 residues long. The V segment lost 8 bases and the J segment 7 bases; nucleotides outside the gene matches: 7. Germline CDR1 MDHEN, CDR2 SYDVKM. CDR3 DNA: TGTGCCAGCGAGACAGGGGGCGCTGGGACCCAGTACTTC. This codes for CASETGGAGTQYF.

This rearrangement joins TRBV24-1 to TRBJ2-7, with TRBD1 matching over 9 bases. V trimming: 2 bases; J trimming: 2 bases; junction bases outside the gene matches: 9. Germline V gene sequence: CDR1 KGHDR, CDR2 SFDVKD. The length of the CDR3 is 17 residues. CDR3 residues: CATSDSGPTGGTYEQYF. As DNA, the CDR3 is TGTGCCACCAGTGATTCCGGGCCGACAGGGGGAACCTACGAGCAGTACTTC.

V usage is TRBV6-5 and J usage is TRBJ2-7, with D possibly TRBD1 on 5 matching bases. Germline values: CDR1 MNHEY, CDR2 SVGAGI. Trimming removed 8 bases from V and 5 bases from J, with 19 bases in between. This CDR3 contains 14 residues. The CDR3 region has the DNA TGTGCCAGCCGGAAGACCCTGGGGCACCACGAGCAGTACTTC. Residues: CASRKTLGHHEQYF.

The V call is TRBV3-1 (or the pseudogene TRBV3-2), the J call TRBJ2-1, with 11 bases aligning to TRBD2. Germline CDR1 and CDR2: LGHDT and YNNKEL (reference sequence). This CDR3 has 16 amino acids. Trimming removed 4 bases from V and 7 bases from J; junction bases left unmatched: 9. CDR3 in DNA: TGTGCCAGCAGCCCAGGGACTAGCGGCCTGAAGAATGAGCAGTTCTTC. Translating gives CASSPGTSGLKNEQFF.

The chain combines TRBV14 with TRBJ2-7, with D uncertain. The CDR3 runs 15 residues. The ends were cut back, 0 bases at V and 0 bases at J, with 9 bases in the middle. The V gene's germline CDR1 is SGHDN and CDR2 FVKESK. CDR3 protein: CASSQDYRSSYEQYF. CDR3 nucleotides: TGTGCCAGCAGCCAAGATTACCGTAGCTCCTACGAGCAGTACTTC.

This chain connects TRBV29-1 to TRBJ2-3; 13 nucleotides align to TRBD2. Germline-derived CDR1 and CDR2 are SQVTM and ANQGSEA. The CDR3 spans 16 residues. V gave up 6 bases and J gave up 6 bases; unmatched junction bases: 12. The CDR3 DNA follows: TGCAGCGTCCCAACCGGGACTAGCGGGGTGGGGGATACGCAGTATTTT. It codes for CSVPTGTSGVGDTQYF.

V is TRBV2 and J is TRBJ2-2; unclear D gene. CDR3 length equals 15 residues. In germline, CDR1 is SNHLY, CDR2 FYNNEI. The V end was cut by 6 bases, the J end by 6 bases, with 17 bases between. CDR3 region: CASRIDPATAGELFF. In DNA form, the CDR3 reads TGTGCCAGCAGGATTGACCCAGCGACCGCCGGGGAGCTGTTTTTT.

For this clone: The same CDR3 arises from other DNA sequences in this sample as well. The CDR3 nucleotides read TGCGCCAGCAGCCAAGTCCGGACAGGGGGCTACGAGCAGTACTTC. This codes for CASSQVRTGGYEQYF. This sequence joins TRBV4-1 and TRBJ2-7; TRBD1 matches 10 bases. Germline-derived CDR1 and CDR2 are MGHRA and YSYEKL. This CDR3 is built from 15 residues. The V segment lost 1 base and the J segment 3 bases; nucleotides outside the gene matches: 3.

The chain couples TRBV4-2 to TRBJ1-5, with a weak D call TRBD1 (6 bases). Between the trimmed V and J ends, which lost 1 base and 5 bases, there was a span of 18 bases. The CDR3 sequence is 17 residues long. Per germline, CDR1 LGHNA and CDR2 YNFKEQ. The CDR3 region is CASSQVGAGALYQPQHF. The CDR3 DNA sequence: TGTGCCAGCAGCCAAGTTGGGGCAGGGGCCCTATATCAGCCCCAGCATTTT.

This clone occurred once. The chain uses TRBV2 and TRBJ2-1; tentatively, D is TRBD1 (5 bases). Trimming cost V 8 bases and J 0 bases, with 11 bases left between them. Germline lookup yields CDR1 SNHLY and CDR2 FYNNEI. The CDR3 sequence is 14 residues long. For the CDR3, the DNA is TGTGCCAGCCAAGGGGTCAGCTCCTACAATGAGCAGTTCTTC. The encoded protein is CASQGVSSYNEQFF. Complete variable domain (other parts from reference TRBV2 and TRBJ2-1): EPEVTQTPSHQVTQMGQEVILRCVPISNHLYFYWYRQILGQKVEFLVSFYNNEISEKSEIFDDQFSVERPDGSNFTLKIRSTKLEDSAMYFCASQGVSSYNEQFFGPGTRLTVL.

The chain has TRBV6-5 and TRBJ1-6, with 7 bases that match TRBD1. The junction had 13 bases not matched to a gene; V was cut back by 7 bases and J by 10 bases. From germline, CDR1 is MNHEY and CDR2 SVGAGI. The CDR3 is 15 amino acids. The DNA of the CDR3 is TGTGCCAGCACCGACCGGGACAGTTCAAGCTCACCCCTCCACTTT. Protein sequence: CASTDRDSSSSPLHF.

V and J are TRBV7-3 and TRBJ1-6; possible D gene TRBD1, 6 bases. Germline CDR1 reads SGHTA; CDR2 reads FQGTGA. V was clipped by 5 bases and J by 10 bases, with 12 bases between them. This CDR3 region has 13 residues. The CDR3: CASSVDRNSPLHF. The CDR3, as DNA: TGTGCCAGCAGCGTTGACAGGAACTCACCCCTCCACTTT.

This chain joins TRBV6-1 and TRBJ1-2; weak D call: TRBD1 (5 bases). This CDR3 is built from 13 residues. Germline CDR1 reads MNHNS; CDR2 reads SASEGT. Trimming left V 2 bases short and J 6 bases short, with 10 bases between. The CDR3 nucleotides are TGTGCCAGCAGTGAATTCGGGGGGGATGGCTACACCTTC. Encoded protein: CASSEFGGDGYTF.

This chain uses TRBV19 with TRBJ1-2; a possible D gene is TRBD1 (6 bases). The germline V and J ends were trimmed by 5 bases and 2 bases, with 15 bases remaining between them. The CDR3 runs 15 residues. CDR1 LNHDA and CDR2 SQIVND come from the germline V gene (reference sequence). CDR3 region: CASSRETGMNYGYTF. CDR3 sequence (DNA): TGTGCCAGTAGTCGGGAAACAGGGATGAACTATGGCTACACCTTC.

This rearrangement joins TRBV5-1 to TRBJ1-2, with TRBD1 matching 7 bases. This CDR3 spans 14 amino acids. The germline gives CDR1 SGHRS, CDR2 YFSETQ. V shed 2 bases, J shed 2 bases, and the junction held 3 bases outside the gene matches. CDR3 sequence: CASSFGTANYGYTF. The CDR3 DNA is TGCGCCAGCAGCTTTGGGACAGCCAACTATGGCTACACCTTC.

The V call is TRBV4-2, the J call TRBJ2-3, with 9 positions matching TRBD1. The CDR3 is 19 amino acids. Germline CDR1 and CDR2: LGHNA and YNFKEQ. With 1 base clipped from V and 0 bases from J, the junction kept 11 bases outside the gene matches. CDR3 in DNA: TGTGCCAGCAGCCAAGTTCCGGACAGGGGCTGGGGGAGCACAGATACGCAGTATTTT. Translated: CASSQVPDRGWGSTDTQYF.